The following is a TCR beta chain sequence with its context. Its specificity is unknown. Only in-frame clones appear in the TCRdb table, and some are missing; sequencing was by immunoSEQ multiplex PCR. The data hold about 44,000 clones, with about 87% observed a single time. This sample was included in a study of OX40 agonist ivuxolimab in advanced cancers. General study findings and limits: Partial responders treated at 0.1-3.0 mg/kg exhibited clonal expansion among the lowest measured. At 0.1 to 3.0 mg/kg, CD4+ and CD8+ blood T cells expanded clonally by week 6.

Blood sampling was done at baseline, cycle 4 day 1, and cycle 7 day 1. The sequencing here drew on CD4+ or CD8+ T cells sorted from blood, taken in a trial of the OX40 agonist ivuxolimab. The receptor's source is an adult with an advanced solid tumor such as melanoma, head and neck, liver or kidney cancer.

As DNA, the CDR3 is TGTGCCAGTAGTGAGACGGGAGAAGCTTTCTTT. It codes for CASSETGEAFF. The chain joins TRBV19 to TRBJ1-1; D remains unclear. The V end was cut by 5 bases, the J end by 8 bases, with 9 bases between. The CDR3 sequence is 11 residues long. Per germline, CDR1 LNHDA and CDR2 SQIVND (reference sequence).